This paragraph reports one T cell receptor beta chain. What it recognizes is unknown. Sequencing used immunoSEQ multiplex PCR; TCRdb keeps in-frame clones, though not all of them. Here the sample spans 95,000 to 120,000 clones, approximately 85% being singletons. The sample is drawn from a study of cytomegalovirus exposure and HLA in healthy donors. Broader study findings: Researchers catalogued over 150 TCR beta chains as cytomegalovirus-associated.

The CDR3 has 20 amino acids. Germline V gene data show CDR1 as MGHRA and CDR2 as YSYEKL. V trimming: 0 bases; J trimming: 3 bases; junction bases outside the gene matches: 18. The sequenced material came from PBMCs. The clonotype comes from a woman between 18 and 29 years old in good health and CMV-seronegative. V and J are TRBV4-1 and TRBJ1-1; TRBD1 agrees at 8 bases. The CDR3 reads CASSQDFGTGSKVRDTEAFF. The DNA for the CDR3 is TGCGCCAGCAGCCAAGATTTCGGGACAGGATCTAAAGTGCGGGACACTGAAGCTTTCTTT.